The 27 T cell receptor beta chains below were found in one sample sequenced in a study of blood T cell repertoires in COVID-19. TCRdb keeps only in-frame clones here, not all; method: immunoSEQ multiplex PCR. The table includes around 120,000 clones, 85% to 90% detected once. Sample: peripheral blood. Receptors originate from a woman aged 60-75 years with COVID-19, enrolled during active disease.

The chain employs TRBV3-1 (or the pseudogene TRBV3-2) and TRBJ2-2; TRBD2 aligns across 7 bases. Trimming removed 2 bases from V and 4 bases from J; junction bases left unmatched: 4. CDR3 length equals 15 residues. CDR1 and CDR2 (germline): LGHDT, YNNKEL (reference sequence). CDR3 nucleotides: TGTGCCAGCAGCCAATGGACGGGGGGCACCGGGGAGCTGTTTTTT. Protein: CASSQWTGGTGELFF.

The CDR3: CASSQTGNRGYTF. CDR3 coding DNA: TGTGCCAGCAGCCAGACAGGGAACAGAGGCTACACCTTC. This chain links TRBV6-5 with TRBJ1-2, with 7 bases matching TRBD1. V trimming: 6 bases; J trimming: 8 bases; junction bases outside the gene matches: 9. Per the germline V gene, CDR1 is MNHEY and CDR2 is SVGAGI. There are 13 residues in the CDR3.

The rearrangement links TRBV7-3 to TRBJ2-1, with 7 bases identical to TRBD1. Trimming removed 1 base from V and 3 bases from J; junction bases left unmatched: 6. This CDR3 contains 16 residues. The germline V gene encodes CDR1 SGHTA and CDR2 FQGTGA. CDR3 protein: CASSLKGQALYNEQFF. The CDR3 bases are TGTGCCAGCAGCTTAAAAGGACAGGCCCTCTACAATGAGCAGTTCTTC.

The chain has TRBV7-2 and TRBJ2-5; possible D gene TRBD1, 6 bases. The CDR3 is 15 residues long. V gave up 5 bases and J gave up 2 bases, with 15 bases separating them. CDR1 is SGHTA, CDR2 FQGNSA, per germline. Here the CDR3 DNA reads TGTGCCAGCAGCACCTGGACAGAGCAACAAGAGACCCAGTACTTC. Encoded protein: CASSTWTEQQETQYF. Combining the CDR3 with reference TRBV7-2 and TRBJ2-5 gives the whole variable domain GAGVSQSPSNKVTEKGKDVELRCDPISGHTALYWYRQSLGQGLEFLIYFQGNSAPDKSGLPSDRFSAERTGGSVSTLTIQRTQQEDSAVYLCASSTWTEQQETQYFGPGTRLLVL.

The chain carries TRBV4-2 and TRBJ1-5; D may be TRBD1 (6 bases). The CDR3 covers 14 residues. V gave up 4 bases and J gave up 3 bases, with 10 bases separating them. Germline CDR1 is LGHNA and CDR2 is YNFKEQ. The CDR3 DNA reads TGTGCCAGCAGCCGGGGGGGGGCCAATCAGCCCCAGCATTTT. Translation gives CASSRGGANQPQHF.

The chain joins TRBV30 to TRBJ2-7; 8 bases line up with TRBD2. This CDR3 region has 14 residues. V was clipped by 3 bases and J by 0 bases; unmatched bases: 4. The germline CDR1 and CDR2 sequences are GTSNPN and SVGIG (reference sequence). The CDR3 region is CAWSGSGASYEQYF. CDR3 in DNA: TGTGCCTGGAGCGGTAGCGGGGCCTCCTACGAGCAGTACTTC.

In its sample, this clone was seen a few times. This sequence joins TRBV6-5 and TRBJ2-2; 9 nucleotides line up with TRBD1. There are 14 residues in the CDR3. The germline CDR1 and CDR2 sequences are MNHEY and SVGAGI. V lost 2 bases, J lost 6 bases, and 1 base stayed unmatched. This chain's CDR3 is CASSYDRGAGELFF. The CDR3 DNA reads as TGTGCCAGCAGTTACGACAGGGGGGCCGGGGAGCTGTTTTTT.

CDR3 DNA: TGTGCCAGCGTTTGGGGGGACAATCAGCCCCAGCATTTT. This codes for CASVWGDNQPQHF. The chain combines TRBV2 with TRBJ1-5, with TRBD1 as a possible D gene (5 bases). Looked up from germline, CDR1 is SNHLY and CDR2 is FYNNEI. The CDR3 has 13 residues. Deletions cut 8 bases from V and 3 bases from J, with 11 bases between.

The chain recombines TRBV6-1 with TRBJ1-2; 8 bases match TRBD1. The CDR3 has 17 residues. In germline, CDR1 is MNHNS, CDR2 SASEGT. Trimming removed 3 bases from V and 4 bases from J; junction bases left unmatched: 13. The CDR3 bases are TGTGCCAGCAGTGATCAAGGGGGGACAGGACCGCTCTATGGCTACACCTTC. Amino acid sequence: CASSDQGGTGPLYGYTF.

This chain links TRBV3-1 (or the pseudogene TRBV3-2) with TRBJ1-2; 9 nucleotides agree with TRBD1. With V trimmed by 3 bases and J by 5 bases, 10 bases remained unmatched. This CDR3 contains 16 residues. The germline V gene encodes CDR1 LGHDT and CDR2 YNNKEL (reference sequence). The CDR3 bases are TGTGCCAGCAGCCATCCACGCCATGGGACAGGGTATGGCTACACCTTC. It yields the protein CASSHPRHGTGYGYTF.

This sequence joins TRBV4-1 and TRBJ2-3, with TRBD2 matching over 12 bases. Germline V gives CDR1 MGHRA, CDR2 YSYEKL. The CDR3 covers 18 residues. The V segment lost 7 bases and the J segment 2 bases; nucleotides outside the gene matches: 13. CDR3 sequence (DNA): TGCGCCAGCACCCGCCGGATACTAGCGGGGGGTTTCACAGATACGCAGTATTTT. Its translation: CASTRRILAGGFTDTQYF.

V gene TRBV4-1 combines with J gene TRBJ2-3; 7 bases agree with TRBD2. The CDR3 extends over 17 amino acids. Unmatched junction bases numbered 8, after V lost 1 base and J lost 1 base. Germline V gene data show CDR1 as MGHRA and CDR2 as YSYEKL. CDR3 residues: CASSQGSTSGGTDTQYF. The CDR3 DNA sequence: TGCGCCAGCAGCCAAGGGTCGACCAGCGGGGGCACAGATACGCAGTATTTT.

The genes are TRBV20-1 and TRBJ2-3; TRBD1 might be the D (6 bases). The CDR3 has 13 amino acids. CDR1 is DFQATT, CDR2 SNEGSKA, per germline (reference sequence). Trimming removed 3 bases at V and 1 base at J, with 8 bases between. The CDR3 is CSASSGGTDTQYF. In DNA form, the CDR3 reads TGCAGTGCTAGTTCAGGGGGCACAGATACGCAGTATTTT.

The rearrangement links TRBV18 to TRBJ2-7; D is perhaps TRBD2 (6 bases). Germline CDR1 KGHSH, CDR2 LQKENI. CDR3 length: 14 amino acids. The germline V and J ends were trimmed by 9 bases and 3 bases, with 18 bases remaining between them. The DNA for the CDR3 is TGTGCCAGTCACTTGGAGGGGTTAGGCTACGAGCAGTACTTC. Residues: CASHLEGLGYEQYF.

This clone was recorded only once. V usage is TRBV20-1 and J usage is TRBJ2-5, with D tentatively TRBD2 (5 bases). V dropped 3 bases and J dropped 5 bases, with 13 bases sitting between them. Looked up from germline, CDR1 is DFQATT and CDR2 is SNEGSKA (reference sequence). The CDR3 is 13 amino acids. CDR3 amino acids: CSASFEGWETQYF. The CDR3 DNA is TGCAGTGCTAGTTTTGAGGGTTGGGAGACCCAGTACTTC.

The rearrangement links TRBV7-2 to TRBJ2-1; 10 nucleotides line up with TRBD2. The CDR3 has 14 residues. The junction had 10 bases not matched to a gene; V was cut back by 3 bases and J by 14 bases. In germline, CDR1 is SGHTA, CDR2 FQGNSA. Here the CDR3 reads CASSLEVAGGREFF. DNA of the CDR3: TGTGCCAGCAGCTTGGAGGTAGCGGGGGGTCGGGAGTTCTTC.

The chain is built from TRBV2 and TRBJ1-1; D remains ambiguous. The CDR3 has 16 amino acids. Trimming removed 7 bases from V and 7 bases from J, with 25 bases in between. CDR1 SNHLY and CDR2 FYNNEI come from the germline V gene. This CDR3 reads CASTRLYVPSPHEAFF. The CDR3 nucleotides read TGTGCCAGCACGCGCCTTTACGTGCCGTCCCCGCATGAAGCTTTCTTT.

In nucleotides, the CDR3 is TGTGCCAGTAGTTTGGTAGTTTTGGATACGCAGTATTTT. Translated: CASSLVVLDTQYF. The chain links TRBV19 to TRBJ2-3, with no clear D. The CDR3 loop spans 13 amino acids. The V gene's germline CDR1 is LNHDA and CDR2 SQIVND (reference sequence). V lost 5 bases, J lost 6 bases, and 12 bases lay in between.

This sequence joins TRBV5-1 and TRBJ2-3; D is unresolved. V was pared by 5 bases and J by 8 bases, with 18 bases between. Germline values: CDR1 SGHRS, CDR2 YFSETQ. The CDR3 has 14 residues. The CDR3 loop reads CASSSRLGPGTQYF. CDR3 coding DNA: TGCGCCAGCAGTTCCCGGTTGGGTCCGGGTACGCAGTATTTT.

The chain combines TRBV9 with TRBJ2-7, with D possibly TRBD1 on 6 matching bases. CDR3 length equals 13 residues. Germline V lookup: CDR1 SGDLS, CDR2 YYNGEE. V gave up 3 bases and J gave up 3 bases, with 10 bases separating them. CDR3 sequence reads: CASSAQQGYEQYF. CDR3 bases: TGTGCCAGCAGCGCACAACAGGGCTACGAGCAGTACTTC.

This chain uses TRBV6-1 with TRBJ2-7; possible D gene TRBD1, 6 bases. Trimming pared 2 bases from V and 3 bases from J, leaving 11 bases between. Germline CDR1 reads MNHNS; CDR2 reads SASEGT. The CDR3 consists of 14 residues. The CDR3 here is CASSEIGRGYEQYF. The DNA for the CDR3 is TGTGCCAGCAGTGAAATAGGCAGGGGCTACGAGCAGTACTTC.

The V and J genes are TRBV19 and TRBJ1-2; 7 positions agree with TRBD1. The CDR3 extends over 14 amino acids. In germline, CDR1 is LNHDA, CDR2 SQIVND (reference sequence). Unmatched junction bases numbered 10, after V lost 6 bases and J lost 6 bases. CDR3 bases: TGTGCCAGTAGCCCCAGGGGGATTTACGATGGCTACACCTTC. As protein: CASSPRGIYDGYTF.

The gene calls are TRBV3-1 (or the pseudogene TRBV3-2) and TRBJ1-2, with a tentative D call TRBD1 (6 bases). CDR1 is LGHDT, CDR2 YNNKEL, per germline (reference sequence). Trimming shortened V by 5 bases and J by 5 bases, and 15 bases separated the two germline ends. The length of the CDR3 is 14 residues. CDR3 sequence reads: CASSERVGGYGYTF. The CDR3 region has the DNA TGTGCCAGCAGCGAGAGGGTAGGGGGATATGGCTACACCTTC.

The genes are TRBV5-4 and TRBJ2-1, with 10 bases that match TRBD1. The CDR3 sequence is 15 residues long. The trim removed 4 bases at V and 4 bases at J, leaving 5 bases unmatched. Germline V gives CDR1 SGHNT, CDR2 YYREEE (reference sequence). The chain's CDR3 is CASSRDRGMYNEQFF. The CDR3 region has the DNA TGTGCCAGCAGCAGGGACAGGGGAATGTACAATGAGCAGTTCTTC.

This clone was counted a single time. The chain carries TRBV3-1 (or the pseudogene TRBV3-2) and TRBJ1-4; possibly TRBD1 for D (6 bases). Germline CDR1 is LGHDT and CDR2 is YNNKEL (reference sequence). CDR3 length: 13 amino acids. V shed 2 bases and J shed 8 bases, with 9 bases lying between them. The CDR3 region is CASSQQGKEKLFF. The CDR3 DNA is TGTGCCAGCAGCCAACAGGGGAAGGAAAAACTGTTTTTT.

The J gene is TRBJ2-3, the V gene TRBV7-2; 8 positions match TRBD2. Germline CDR1 is SGHTA and CDR2 is FQGNSA. Trimming removed 1 base from V and 3 bases from J; junction bases left unmatched: 3. There are 15 residues in the CDR3. The CDR3 DNA sequence: TGTGCCAGCAGCTTAGAAAGCGGGGGTACAGATACGCAGTATTTT. Protein product: CASSLESGGTDTQYF.

The count of this clone is one. The chain links TRBV4-2 to TRBJ1-1; no reliable D call. The CDR3 spans 14 residues. Per the germline V gene, CDR1 is LGHNA and CDR2 is YNFKEQ. Trimming removed 1 base from V and 0 bases from J, with 6 bases in between. As DNA, the CDR3 is TGTGCCAGCAGCCAAGTGCAGGTGAACACTGAAGCTTTCTTT. Translating it yields CASSQVQVNTEAFF.